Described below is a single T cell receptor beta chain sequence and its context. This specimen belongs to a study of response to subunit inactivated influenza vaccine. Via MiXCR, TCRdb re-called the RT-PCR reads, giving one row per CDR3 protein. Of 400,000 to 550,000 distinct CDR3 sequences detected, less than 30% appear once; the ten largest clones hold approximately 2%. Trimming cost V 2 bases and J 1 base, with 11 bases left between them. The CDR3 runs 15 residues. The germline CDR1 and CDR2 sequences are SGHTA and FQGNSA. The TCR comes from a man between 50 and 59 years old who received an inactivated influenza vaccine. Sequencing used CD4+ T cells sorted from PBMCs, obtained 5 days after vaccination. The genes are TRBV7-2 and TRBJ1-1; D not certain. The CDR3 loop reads CASSLMSRANTEAFF. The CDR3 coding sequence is TGTGCCAGCAGCTTAATGTCAAGAGCGAACACTGAAGCTTTCTTT. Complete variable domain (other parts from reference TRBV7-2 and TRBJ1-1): GAGVSQSPSNKVTEKGKDVELRCDPISGHTALYWYRQSLGQGLEFLIYFQGNSAPDKSGLPSDRFSAERTGGSVSTLTIQRTQQEDSAVYLCASSLMSRANTEAFFGQGTRLTVV.